This TCR beta chain was observed in a study of glioma-infiltrating T cells. TCR alpha and beta CDR3 regions were amplified from RNA using iRepertoire nested multiplex PCR. Using its own MiXCR run on the multiplex PCR reads, TCRdb lists one record per CDR3 protein. The repertoire consists of approximately 190,000 distinct CDR3 sequences, with more than 25% occurring once and the leading ten covering 20% to 25%. The CDR3 has 15 amino acids. Trimming removed 1 base from V and 5 bases from J; junction bases left unmatched: 5. Per the germline V gene, CDR1 is LNHDA and CDR2 is SQIVND (reference sequence). This clonotype appeared a single time. This may stem from a read error, because a much larger clone lies one nucleotide away.

The sequencing sample was made of glioma tissue, nonneoplastic brain tissue, or PBMCs (not recorded which). This chain uses TRBV19 with TRBJ1-1; TRBD1 agrees at 9 bases. The receptor's source is a human donor with low-grade glioma or glioblastoma, undergoing nonglioma brain surgery, or in good health (not recorded which). The CDR3 DNA reads as TGTGCCAGTAGTATAGGCAACAGGGGGCCGACTGAAGCTTTCTTT. Translating gives CASSIGNRGPTEAFF. Full variable domain (rest looked up from reference TRBV19 and TRBJ1-1): DGGITQSPKYLFRKEGQNVTLSCEQNLNHDAMYWYRQDPGQGLRLIYYSQIVNDFQKGDIAEGYSVSREKKESFPLTVTSAQKNPTAFYLCASSIGNRGPTEAFFGQGTRLTVV.